The sequence of this T cell receptor beta chain was determined in a study of T cells in Graves' hyperthyroidism and ophthalmopathy. Losses at the gene ends were 0 bases for V and 0 bases for J; bases not matched to a gene: 5. CDR1 SGHAT and CDR2 FQNNGV come from the germline V gene. This CDR3 spans 17 amino acids. Researchers amplified the TCR beta CDR3 regions from RNA transcripts. During a first-round RT-PCR of the TCR CDR3, the HTBI primer set was used. Each CDR3 protein gets one entry after TCRdb re-called the multiplex PCR reads with MiXCR. The sample lists approximately 560,000 distinct CDR3 sequences, around 46% occurring once. There are a few counts of this clonotype.

Material for sequencing was peripheral blood or thyroid tissue (not recorded which). V and J are TRBV11-2 and TRBJ1-2; 9 bases line up with TRBD1. The receptor comes from a woman aged 18-35 years with Graves' hyperthyroidism. The CDR3 sequence: CASSLDGGTGPNYGYTF. CDR3 coding DNA: TGTGCCAGCAGCTTAGACGGGGGGACAGGGCCTAACTATGGCTACACCTTC.